This paragraph reports one TCR beta chain. The antigen remains undetermined. The germline V gene has CDR1 KGHDR and CDR2 SFDVKD. The CDR3 has 15 amino acids. These data come from a study of T cells expressing NK-cell markers. For the study at large: All TCR beta repertoires analysed originated from sorted CD3+CD56+NKG2C+, CD3+CD56+NKG2C- and CD3+CD56-NKG2C+ T cells. In the group of eight sequenced donors, seven were HCMV-seropositive and one was seronegative. Study outcomes and limitations: These clonotypes additionally ranked first within the CD3+CD56-NKG2C+ fraction of a few donors.

TCRdb re-called the 5' RACE reads and catalogs CDR3 proteins one per entry, DNA excluded. This table holds 300,000 to 450,000 distinct CDR3 sequences. Sequencing input: blood T cells: a sorted CD56 or NKG2C T cell subset, CD4+ or CD8+ T cells, or bulk PBMC T cells (not recorded which). J is TRBJ2-1 and V is TRBV24-1; the TCRdb call, TRBD1, lacks DNA for checking. This clonotype was obtained from a man aged 18 to 69 in good health. CDR3: CATSASGLGLHEQFF.